A single sample gave rise to the 8 T cell receptor beta chains below, sequenced in a study of blood T cell repertoires in COVID-19. Produced via immunoSEQ multiplex PCR; TCRdb's table is partial and in-frame only. The top ten hold under 3.5% of the sample, which has a few hundred thousand clones, about nine tenths seen once. The source material was PBMCs or T cells enriched from blood (not recorded which). The source is a woman in her forties or fifties who had been exposed to COVID-19.

V and J are TRBV7-9 and TRBJ2-2; 7 nucleotides line up with TRBD2. The CDR3 has 16 residues. Germline V gene sequence: CDR1 SEHNR, CDR2 FQNEAQ (reference sequence). J was trimmed by 4 bases and V by 1 base; bases with no gene match: 6. This chain's CDR3 is CASSLGLAGTTGELFF. The CDR3 region has the DNA TGTGCCAGCAGCTTAGGGTTAGCGGGCACCACCGGGGAGCTGTTTTTT.

As for this clone: Other DNA sequences from this sample encode an identical CDR3 as well. The chain joins TRBV28 to TRBJ2-5; D is possibly TRBD1 (5 bases). Germline CDR1 MDHEN, CDR2 SYDVKM. The V and J ends lost 3 bases and 3 bases respectively, with 8 bases between them. This CDR3 contains 13 residues. CDR3 nucleotide sequence: TGTGCCAGCAGTTTTGGCAGGGAAGAGACCCAGTACTTC. This sequence encodes CASSFGREETQYF.

The chain joins TRBV15 to TRBJ2-3, with TRBD1 as a possible D gene (8 bases). Trimming pared 4 bases from V and 1 base from J, leaving 15 bases between. Germline V CDR1 and CDR2: LNHNV, YYDKDF (reference sequence). There are 16 residues in the CDR3. The CDR3 loop is CATSTNRGGGTDTQYF. The CDR3, as DNA: TGTGCCACCAGCACCAACAGGGGGGGCGGCACAGATACGCAGTATTTT. Together with reference TRBV15 and TRBJ2-3, the CDR3 gives the full variable domain: DAMVIQNPRYQVTQFGKPVTLSCSQTLNHNVMYWYQQKSSQAPKLLFHYYDKDFNNEADTPDNFQSRRPNTSFCFLDIRSPGLGDTAMYLCATSTNRGGGTDTQYFGPGTRLTVL.

V gene TRBV18 combines with J gene TRBJ2-7; D is perhaps TRBD2 (6 bases). The CDR3 is made up of 15 amino acids. Germline V gene lookup returns CDR1 KGHSH and CDR2 LQKENI. V dropped 3 bases and J dropped 3 bases, with 15 bases sitting between them. The chain's CDR3 is CASSPPASVFYEQYF. The CDR3 DNA follows: TGTGCCAGCTCACCGCCAGCTAGCGTCTTCTACGAGCAGTACTTC.

This chain uses TRBV10-3 with TRBJ2-2, with D perhaps TRBD1 (6 bases). Trimming removed 10 bases at V and 0 bases at J, with 9 bases between. From germline, CDR1 is ENHRY and CDR2 SYGVKD. The CDR3 is 13 residues long. The CDR3 DNA reads as TGTGCCACCGGGACACCGAACACCGGGGAGCTGTTTTTT. Residues: CATGTPNTGELFF.

V gene TRBV4-1 combines with J gene TRBJ2-2; 8 bases align to TRBD2. The V gene's germline CDR1 is MGHRA and CDR2 YSYEKL. This CDR3 contains 16 residues. The V gene end was trimmed by 2 bases and the J gene end by 3 bases; junction bases not matched to a gene: 5. CDR3 DNA: TGCGCCAGCAGCCAACGGGGGGGTCTGGACACCGGGGAGCTGTTTTTT. Translated, it gives CASSQRGGLDTGELFF.

This clone has a handful of counts. The chain combines TRBV20-1 with TRBJ1-1; a possible D gene is TRBD1 (5 bases). Germline loops: CDR1 DFQATT, CDR2 SNEGSKA (reference sequence). The CDR3 totals 13 residues. The V end was cut by 3 bases, the J end by 6 bases, with 14 bases between. This chain's CDR3 is CSASGQGGSEAFF. As DNA, the CDR3 is TGCAGTGCTAGTGGGCAGGGTGGATCTGAAGCTTTCTTT.

This chain links TRBV7-2 with TRBJ2-6, with 7 positions matching TRBD1. This CDR3 region has 18 residues. Germline assignment: CDR1 SGHTA and CDR2 FQGNSA. V was pared by 5 bases and J by 0 bases, with 10 bases of the junction left unmatched. Written as DNA, the CDR3 is TGTGCCAGCAGCCCCCGGGACAGATCAATCTCTGGGGCCAACGTCCTGACTTTC. This codes for CASSPRDRSISGANVLTF. Supplemented by reference TRBV7-2 and TRBJ2-6, the full variable domain reads GAGVSQSPSNKVTEKGKDVELRCDPISGHTALYWYRQSLGQGLEFLIYFQGNSAPDKSGLPSDRFSAERTGGSVSTLTIQRTQQEDSAVYLCASSPRDRSISGANVLTFGAGSRLTVL.